These T cell receptor beta chains were read from a single sample in a study of lymphopenia after photon versus proton radiotherapy. Assay used: immunoSEQ multiplex PCR; TCRdb lists only in-frame clones, some missing. The sample has 20,000 to 30,000 clones, roughly 82% seen once. The sample was peripheral blood, taken from a patient treated with proton-based radiotherapy. The receptors originated from a woman in her seventies with pancreatic cancer. Each CDR3 is given with its conserved first and last residue. The order of the fields is D gene, clone size, V gene, J gene, CDR3 DNA, CDR3 protein. A D gene is named only where the DNA matches it firmly. Rows may omit the clone size; those that give it use once, few, many or a size class.

NA,NA,TRBV23-1,TRBJ2-7,TGCGCCAGCAGTCAATCTTTTTTTCGGGGGACAGTCTCCTACGAGCAGTACTTC,CASSQSFFRGTVSYEQYF
NA,once,TRBV30,TRBJ2-7,TGTGCCTGGGGGGGGCCGAACTACGAGCAGTACTTC,CAWGGPNYEQYF
TRBD1,NA,TRBV28,TRBJ2-1,TGTGCCAGCAGCCTCGGCGGGACAGGGAATTACAATGAGCAGTTCTTC,CASSLGGTGNYNEQFF
NA,NA,TRBV9,TRBJ2-2,TGTGCCAGCAGCCGGGGGAACACCGGGGAGCTGTTTTTT,CASSRGNTGELFF
NA,NA,TRBV6-4,TRBJ2-3,TGTGCCAGCAGTGACTCGGGATTTAGCACAGATACGCAGTATTTT,CASSDSGFSTDTQYF
TRBD1,NA,TRBV14,TRBJ2-7,TGTGCCAGCGGGACAGGGCCATACGAGCAGTACTTC,CASGTGPYEQYF
NA,NA,TRBV30,TRBJ2-7,TGTGCCTGGAAAGGCAGCTCCTACGAGCAGTACTTC,CAWKGSSYEQYF
NA,NA,TRBV5-5,TRBJ2-3,TGTGCCAGCAGCTTGGGAGCTAGAGATAGCACAGATACGCAGTATTTT,CASSLGARDSTDTQYF
NA,NA,TRBV4-2,TRBJ2-3,TGTGCCAGCAGCCAGGGGGACTTATCTAGCACAGATACGCAGTATTTT,CASSQGDLSSTDTQYF
NA,medium-sized,TRBV28,TRBJ1-1,TGTGCCAGCAGCCCTTGGTCCGGGGACGACACTGAAGCTTTCTTT,CASSPWSGDDTEAFF
TRBD1,NA,TRBV4-2,TRBJ2-1,TGTGCCAGCAGCCATGACAGGGGTAGCCTCAATGAGCAGTTCTTC,CASSHDRGSLNEQFF
NA,few,TRBV11-2,TRBJ1-1,TGTGCCAGCAGCAACCCGGGGACGGCCACTGAAGCTTTCTTT,CASSNPGTATEAFF
NA,NA,TRBV18,TRBJ1-1,TGTGCCAGCTCCCCCCAAGGGACACCGAACACTGAAGCTTTCTTT,CASSPQGTPNTEAFF
NA,NA,TRBV2,TRBJ2-2,TGTGCCAGCAGTGAAGCGTATAGGACCGGGGAGCTGTTTTTT,CASSEAYRTGELFF
NA,NA,TRBV12-2,TRBJ2-1,TGTGCAAGTCGCTTAGCGTTCCCTCGGACAGGCCCCTACAATGAGCAGTTCTTC,CASRLAFPRTGPYNEQFF
NA,NA,TRBV6-6,TRBJ2-7,TGTGCCAGCAGTGCCGGGTGGACGGGCTACGAGCAGTACTTC,CASSAGWTGYEQYF
NA,NA,TRBV4-1,TRBJ2-3,TGCGCCAGCAGCCAAGAGACCAACCTGTGGCAAGATACGCAGTATTTT,CASSQETNLWQDTQYF
NA,NA,TRBV29-1,TRBJ2-5,TGCAGCGTTGAGTCGGGAAGCCAAGAGACCCAGTACTTC,CSVESGSQETQYF
TRBD2,NA,TRBV19,TRBJ2-1,TGTGCCAGTAGTATAGTTCTAGCGGATTACAATGAGCAGTTCTTC,CASSIVLADYNEQFF
TRBD2,NA,TRBV7-3,TRBJ2-7,TGTGCCAGCAGCCCTGACGGGAGGCCCAAGTTCGGGGAGCAGTACTTC,CASSPDGRPKFGEQYF
TRBD1,NA,TRBV18,TRBJ1-4,TGTGCCAGCTCAGGCGGGACAGCAGAAAAACTGTTTTTT,CASSGGTAEKLFF
TRBD1,NA,TRBV5-1,TRBJ1-4,TGCGCCAGCAGCCCCGGGACAGGCAGTGAAAAACTGTTTTTT,CASSPGTGSEKLFF
NA,NA,TRBV4-3,TRBJ1-6,TGCGCCAGCAGCCAAGATAGGTTACGGTCACCCCTCCACTTT,CASSQDRLRSPLHF
NA,NA,TRBV7-6,TRBJ1-5,TGTGCCAGCAGCTTAGGGACAGATCAGCCCCAGCATTTT,CASSLGTDQPQHF
TRBD1,NA,TRBV28,TRBJ2-3,TGTGCCAGCAGTTTCGGGACAGGGAAAGCCACAGATACGCAGTATTTT,CASSFGTGKATDTQYF
TRBD1,NA,TRBV30,TRBJ1-3,TGTGCCTGGAGCCGGGACAGGGTCAGCTCTGGAAACACCATATATTTT,CAWSRDRVSSGNTIYF
NA,once,TRBV5-1,TRBJ1-1,TGCGCCAGCAGCCCCTCTCTTCGTGTGGACACTGAAGCTTTCTTT,CASSPSLRVDTEAFF
TRBD2,NA,TRBV7-9,TRBJ2-1,TGTGCCAGCAGCTCAGGACTAGCGGGAACAAACGAGCAGTTCTTC,CASSSGLAGTNEQFF
TRBD1,few,TRBV10-3,TRBJ2-3,TGTGCCATCAGTGAGTCGCAGGGGGCAGATACGCAGTATTTT,CAISESQGADTQYF
NA,NA,TRBV11-3,TRBJ2-7,TGTGCCAGCAGCCAGGACAGCTACGAGCAGTACTTC,CASSQDSYEQYF
TRBD1,NA,TRBV2,TRBJ1-3,TGTGCCAACAGTGACGGACAGGGGAGAAACACCATATATTTT,CANSDGQGRNTIYF
NA,NA,TRBV5-1,TRBJ2-1,TGCGCCAGCAGCTTGGGTAGGGGACTCCACAATGAGCAGTTCTTC,CASSLGRGLHNEQFF
TRBD1,NA,TRBV5-4,TRBJ2-6,TGTGCCAGCAGCTCGATGGACAGGGCAGACTCTGGGGCCAACGTCCTGACTTTC,CASSSMDRADSGANVLTF
NA,NA,TRBV11-2,TRBJ2-5,TGTGCCAGCAGCTTTACAGCTGGCGAGACCCAGTACTTC,CASSFTAGETQYF
NA,NA,TRBV30,TRBJ1-5,TGTGCCTGGAGTCTAGATAGCAATCAGCCCCAGCATTTT,CAWSLDSNQPQHF
NA,NA,TRBV11-2,TRBJ2-6,TGTGCCAGCAGCGTGGAGTTCTCTGGGGCCAACGTCCTGACTTTC,CASSVEFSGANVLTF
TRBD1,NA,TRBV6-5,TRBJ1-1,TGTGCCAGCAGGGGACAGGGCCTTTTGAACACTGAAGCTTTCTTT,CASRGQGLLNTEAFF
NA,once,TRBV7-9,TRBJ2-3,TGTGCCAGCAGCTTAGGTTTGGGCGGGACCTCTAGCACAGATACGCAGTATTTT,CASSLGLGGTSSTDTQYF
TRBD2,NA,TRBV19,TRBJ2-5,TGTGCCAGTAGTATCCTCCCGCAAAGCGGGAGTAAAGAGACCCAGTACTTC,CASSILPQSGSKETQYF
TRBD1,NA,TRBV28,TRBJ1-2,TGTGCCAGCAGTTCCCCGGTGACAGGGATCTTCTATGGCTACACCTTC,CASSSPVTGIFYGYTF
NA,once,TRBV28,TRBJ2-7,TGTGCCAGCATGAGGGTCGAGCAGTACTTC,CASMRVEQYF
TRBD2,NA,TRBV5-5,TRBJ2-1,TGTGCCAGCAGCTTGCCCGGGACTAGCTTGTACAATGAGCAGTTCTTC,CASSLPGTSLYNEQFF
NA,NA,TRBV9,TRBJ2-7,TGTGCCAGCAGCGTAGGAATAACGGGGTTCTACGAGCAGTACTTC,CASSVGITGFYEQYF
NA,NA,TRBV2,TRBJ2-1,TGTGCCAGCGGGGCGATGACTGAGCAGTTCTTC,CASGAMTEQFF
TRBD2,NA,TRBV9,TRBJ2-1,TGTGCCAGCAGCGTACTAGCGGGAGGGGGTTACAATGAGCAGTTCTTC,CASSVLAGGGYNEQFF
NA,NA,TRBV5-1,TRBJ2-1,TGCGCCAGCAGCCCACCTACCACAGTTCACAATGAGCAGTTCTTC,CASSPPTTVHNEQFF
TRBD2,NA,TRBV29-1,TRBJ2-1,TGCAGCGTTGGGGGCCGAGCGGGAGGGCCGTTCGATGAGCAGTTCTTC,CSVGGRAGGPFDEQFF
NA,NA,TRBV7-6,TRBJ2-3,TGTGCCAGCAGTTCCCTCGGGGAAGATACGCAGTATTTT,CASSSLGEDTQYF
TRBD2,few,TRBV7-3,TRBJ2-3,TGTGCCAGCAGCTTCGGGACTAGCGGGGGGGCAGATACGCAGTATTTT,CASSFGTSGGADTQYF
NA,NA,TRBV15,TRBJ2-7,TGTGCCACACGCCCCGGCCGAGCCTACGAGCAGTACTTC,CATRPGRAYEQYF
NA,once,TRBV2,TRBJ2-7,TGTGCCAGCAGTGAGGGATATTCCTACGAGCAGTACTTC,CASSEGYSYEQYF
NA,NA,TRBV25-1,TRBJ2-5,TGTGCCAGCAGTGAGCCAGGGGTCGGGACCCAGTACTTC,CASSEPGVGTQYF
TRBD1,NA,TRBV28,TRBJ1-1,TGTGCCAGCAGTTTACGTTTCTGGACAGGGGACACTGAAGCTTTCTTT,CASSLRFWTGDTEAFF